Described below is a single TCR beta chain sequence and its context. The data were taken from a study of blood T cell repertoires in COVID-19. Study in general: Acute-phase and convalescent COVID-19 samples originated in the United States, Italy and Spain. T cells, B-cell-depleted T cells, or PBMCs supplied cDNA or gDNA.

As handled by the study authors: Amplified reference gene primers provided the basis for estimating nucleated cell counts. The table came from immunoSEQ multiplex PCR; TCRdb's copy has only in-frame clones and leaves some out. The V and J calls and clone size come from that table; D and trimming were worked out from the DNA. The sample shows under 300,000 clones, around 88% of them seen only once. Germline loops: CDR1 KGHSH, CDR2 LQKENI. With 2 bases clipped from V and 4 bases from J, the junction kept 9 bases outside the gene matches. The CDR3 runs 17 residues. This clonotype was obtained from a man aged 80 or over with acute or convalescent COVID-19. This sequence joins TRBV18 and TRBJ1-4, with 8 bases that match TRBD1. What was sequenced was peripheral blood. CDR3 DNA: TGTGCCAGCTCACCAGTCCCAGGGGGCCGCGATAATGAAAAACTGTTTTTT. This translates into CASSPVPGGRDNEKLFF.